This T cell receptor (beta chain) was obtained from a study of blood T cell repertoires in COVID-19. TCRdb's copy holds only in-frame clones and misses some; the assay was immunoSEQ multiplex PCR. The repertoire consists of a few hundred thousand clones, with roughly 90% occurring once and the leading ten covering approximately 1.2%. This CDR3 has 15 residues. CDR1 SNHLY and CDR2 FYNNEI come from the germline V gene. After removal of 6 bases from V and 1 base from J, the junction contained 5 bases not matched to a gene. Sequencing input: peripheral blood. This TCR came from a man aged 35 to 55 with acute or convalescent COVID-19. The rearrangement uses TRBV2 and TRBJ2-2, with 7 bases lining up with TRBD1. The chain's CDR3 is CASRRRDRNTGELFF. The CDR3 nucleotides read TGTGCCAGCAGAAGACGGGACAGGAACACCGGGGAGCTGTTTTTT.